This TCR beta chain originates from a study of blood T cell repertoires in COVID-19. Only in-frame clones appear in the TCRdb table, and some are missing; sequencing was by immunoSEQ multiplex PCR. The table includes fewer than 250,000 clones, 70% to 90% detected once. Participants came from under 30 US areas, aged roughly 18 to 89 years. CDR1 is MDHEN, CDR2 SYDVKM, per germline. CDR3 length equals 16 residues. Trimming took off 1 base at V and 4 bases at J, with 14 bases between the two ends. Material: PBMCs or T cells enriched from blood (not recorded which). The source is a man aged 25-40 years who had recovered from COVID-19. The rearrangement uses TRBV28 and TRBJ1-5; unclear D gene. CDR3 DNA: TGTGCCAGCAGTTTATCTTCCCCATCTAGGAATCAGCCCCAGCATTTT. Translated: CASSLSSPSRNQPQHF. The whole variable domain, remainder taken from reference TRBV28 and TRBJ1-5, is DVKVTQSSRYLVKRTGEKVFLECVQDMDHENMFWYRQDPGLGLRLIYFSYDVKMKEKGDIPEGYSVSREKKERFSLILESASTNQTSMYLCASSLSSPSRNQPQHFGDGTRLSIL.